This entry features one T cell receptor (beta chain) sequence. Other nucleotide sequences from this sample produce the same CDR3. The source of the sample is a study of Tregs in tolerant kidney transplant recipients. The CDR3 is 13 amino acids. CDR1 LNHDA and CDR2 SQIVND come from the germline V gene (reference sequence). V shed 6 bases and J 4 bases; nucleotides not matched to a gene: 6. This table comes from immunoSEQ multiplex PCR, and its TCRdb copy is limited to in-frame clones, with some not included. The sample shows about 66,000 clones, around nine tenths of them seen only once. Thawed PBMCs were FACS-sorted into unstimulated CD4+CD25+CD127- regulatory T cells, CD4+CD25- non-regulatory cells, CD4 and CD8 cells.

This receptor was obtained from a human donor who received a combined kidney and bone marrow transplant. This sequence joins TRBV19 and TRBJ2-7; 7 nucleotides agree with TRBD1. Sequenced here: CD8+ T cells from blood, sampled before the transplant. CDR3 sequence: CASSPGTAYEQYF. The CDR3 nucleotides read TGTGCCAGTAGCCCAGGGACAGCTTACGAGCAGTACTTC.